Many counts were recorded for the clone carrying this T cell receptor beta chain. No antigen is known for it. The data originate from a study of blood T cells in healthy people across ages. Study results and limitations: Age showed a roughly linear inverse relationship with TCR beta diversity per million T cells.

A second PCR, run for about 6 to 12 cycles, used a sample-barcoded 5' primer plus a J-beta primer mix. Individual samples furnished no less than 3 million CDR3-containing paired-end reads apiece. TCRdb ran MiXCR on the 5' RACE reads and lists one entry per CDR3 protein. Among around 1,700,000 distinct CDR3 sequences listed, about 28% were seen once. V lost 5 bases, J lost 7 bases, and 18 bases lay in between. This CDR3 has 14 amino acids. Germline V gene lookup returns CDR1 MNHNY and CDR2 SVGAGI (reference sequence). The study isolated at least 6.5 million PBMCs from each sample. The sample consisted of blood. The clonotype comes from a woman under 40 in good health. V gene TRBV6-6 combines with J gene TRBJ2-7, with D unclear. CDR3: CASSPHIITMEQYF. The CDR3 nucleotides read TGTGCCAGCAGTCCCCACATAATTACGATGGAGCAGTACTTC.